One sample yielded the 9 T cell receptor beta chains listed below, sequenced in a study of human T cells and chemical hapten exposure. Each CDR3 protein gets one entry after TCRdb re-called the RACE reads with MiXCR. The sample lists 250,000 or so distinct CDR3 sequences; 7% to 10% were seen once. Time point noted: pre-sensitization, week 0. The treatment denotes: therapeutic diphenylcyclopropenone sensitization with weekly scalp DPC. Material: whole blood, obtained in connection with sensitization to the hapten diphenylcyclopropenone (DPC). The receptors come from a woman aged 40 to 55 with alopecia areata. Some clones in this sample may be carry-over from other donors' samples.

The chain joins TRBV5-4 to TRBJ2-4, with 9 nucleotides matching TRBD2. V lost 3 bases, J lost 7 bases, and 8 bases stayed unmatched. The CDR3 covers 15 residues. The V gene's germline CDR1 is SGHNT and CDR2 YYREEE (reference sequence). CDR3 DNA: TGTGCCAGCAGCTCGGTTAGCGGGAGATCTAACATTCAGTACTTC. It codes for CASSSVSGRSNIQYF.

This clonotype was recorded many times. V usage is TRBV5-1 and J usage is TRBJ2-7; a weak D match, TRBD1 (6 bases). Trimming pared 6 bases from V and 0 bases from J, leaving 13 bases between. Germline values: CDR1 SGHRS, CDR2 YFSETQ. The CDR3 is made up of 14 amino acids. For the CDR3, the DNA is TGCGCCAGCACCCGAGACAGGAGCTCCTACGAGCAGTACTTC. This encodes CASTRDRSSYEQYF. The whole variable domain, filled in from reference TRBV5-1 and TRBJ2-7, reads KAGVTQTPRYLIKTRGQQVTLSCSPISGHRSVSWYQQTPGQGLQFLFEYFSETQRNKGNFPGRFSGRQFSNSRSEMNVSTLELGDSALYLCASTRDRSSYEQYFGPGTRLTVT.

This clonotype was picked up many times. This sequence joins TRBV6-2 or TRBV6-3 and TRBJ2-6, with D maybe TRBD2 (6 bases). Germline values: CDR1 MNHEY, CDR2 SVGEGT. With 7 bases removed from V and 1 base from J, the gap between germline ends came to 11 bases. The CDR3 loop spans 15 amino acids. CDR3 sequence: CASTAGGSGANVLTF. The DNA for the CDR3 is TGTGCCAGCACAGCTGGAGGGTCTGGGGCCAACGTCCTGACTTTC.

This chain's CDR3 is CASTQGAVGGYTF. CDR3 in DNA: TGTGCCAGCACCCAAGGGGCGGTTGGGGGCTACACCTTC. The chain joins TRBV7-9 to TRBJ1-2, with a weak D call TRBD1 (5 bases). Germline CDR1 is SEHNR and CDR2 is FQNEAQ (reference sequence). The length of the CDR3 is 13 residues. Trimming took off 7 bases at V and 8 bases at J, with 17 bases between the two ends.

Only a few counts were recorded for this clonotype. Its ends do not fully match the called genes, so a read error is possible. This sequence joins TRBV4-2 and TRBJ1-3; perhaps TRBD1 as D (6 bases). The CDR3 spans 16 residues. Germline CDR1 reads LGHNA; CDR2 reads YNFKEQ. For the CDR3, the DNA is TGTGCCAGCAGCCATGAACAGGGCCCCTCTCGAAACACCATATATTTT. Its translation is CASSHEQGPSRNTIYF.

The J gene is TRBJ2-7, the V gene TRBV6-6, with 10 bases that match TRBD2. Trimming cost V 4 bases and J 4 bases; bases outside gene matches: 7. This CDR3 contains 15 residues. The germline CDR1 and CDR2 sequences are MNHNY and SVGAGI (reference sequence). The CDR3 reads CASSLSGRALYEQYF. The CDR3 DNA reads as TGTGCCAGCAGTTTAAGCGGGAGGGCGTTGTACGAGCAGTACTTC.

The table lists this clonotype with a few counts. This rearrangement joins TRBV9 to TRBJ1-6; D perhaps matches TRBD1 (6 bases). Germline values: CDR1 SGDLS, CDR2 YYNGEE. The CDR3 runs to 17 residues. Trimming removed 4 bases from V and 0 bases from J, with 14 bases in between. The CDR3 protein is CASSNNKDSSYNSPLHF. The CDR3 region has the DNA TGTGCCAGCAGCAATAACAAGGACAGCTCCTATAATTCACCCCTCCACTTT.

This clonotype has a handful of counts. The V and J genes are TRBV20-1 and TRBJ1-5; TRBD1 might be the D (5 bases). CDR3 size: 15 residues. V was clipped by 4 bases and J by 5 bases, with 18 bases between them. Germline CDR1 DFQATT, CDR2 SNEGSKA (reference sequence). This CDR3 reads CSAKWGPRHDQPQHF. CDR3 nucleotides: TGCAGTGCTAAGTGGGGCCCGAGGCACGATCAGCCCCAGCATTTT.

This clonotype has more than one count but fewer than ten. This sequence joins TRBV6-2 or TRBV6-3 and TRBJ1-5, with 7 nucleotides matching TRBD1. V shed 8 bases and J 4 bases; nucleotides not matched to a gene: 8. The CDR3 sequence is 14 residues long. The germline V gene encodes CDR1 MNHEY and CDR2 SVGEGT. CDR3 in amino acids: CASAGTAINQPQHF. The CDR3 DNA reads as TGTGCCAGCGCCGGGACAGCTATTAATCAGCCCCAGCATTTT.